The 21 T cell receptor beta chains in this list originate from one sample, sequenced in a study of cytotoxic CD8 clonotypes in ibrutinib-treated CLL. The protocol was immunoSEQ multiplex PCR, while the TCRdb copy is restricted to in-frame clones and leaves out a portion. The profile shows around 70,000 clones, 90% of them singletons. Source: PBMCs, taken after 12 months of ibrutinib treatment. These receptors were obtained from a human donor with chronic lymphocytic leukemia.

The chain has TRBV30 and TRBJ1-5, with 8 bases aligning to TRBD1. Germline CDR1 GTSNPN, CDR2 SVGIG (reference sequence). This CDR3 contains 15 residues. Unmatched junction bases numbered 15, after V lost 3 bases and J lost 11 bases. CDR3 sequence reads: CAWSGTGIVSSTQHF. The CDR3 nucleotides read TGTGCCTGGAGCGGGACAGGTATCGTGAGCTCGACCCAGCATTTT. Full variable domain (rest looked up from reference TRBV30 and TRBJ1-5): SQTIHQWPATLVQPVGSPLSLECTVEGTSNPNLYWYRQAAGRGLQLLFYSVGIGQISSEVPQNLSASRPQDRQFILSSKKLLLSDSGFYLCAWSGTGIVSSTQHFGDGTRLSIL.

V gene TRBV6-5 combines with J gene TRBJ2-1; D assignment may be TRBD1 or TRBD2 (5 bases each). The CDR3 loop spans 15 amino acids. Germline CDR1 reads MNHEY; CDR2 reads SVGAGI. Trimming left V 4 bases short and J 4 bases short, with 14 bases between. The CDR3 sequence is CASSSSMGEYNEQFF. The DNA of the CDR3 is TGTGCCAGCAGTTCCTCGATGGGGGAGTACAATGAGCAGTTCTTC.

V and J are TRBV19 and TRBJ1-1, with D hard to call. The germline CDR1 and CDR2 sequences are LNHDA and SQIVND (reference sequence). This CDR3 is built from 13 residues. Trimming left V 5 bases short and J 5 bases short, with 12 bases between. The CDR3 spells CASSQGSRTEAFF. The CDR3, as DNA: TGTGCCAGTAGTCAAGGGAGTCGGACTGAAGCTTTCTTT.

The chain recombines TRBV7-2 with TRBJ2-3; TRBD2 aligns across 12 bases. The CDR3 covers 17 residues. Germline V gene data show CDR1 as SGHTA and CDR2 as FQGNSA. The V and J ends lost 5 bases and 1 base, in that order; junction bases with no gene match: 7. The CDR3 coding sequence is TGTGCCAGCAGCAAAGGGACTAGCGGGTTCCGCACAGATACGCAGTATTTT. It is translated as CASSKGTSGFRTDTQYF. The full variable domain, completed using reference TRBV7-2 and TRBJ2-3, is GAGVSQSPSNKVTEKGKDVELRCDPISGHTALYWYRQSLGQGLEFLIYFQGNSAPDKSGLPSDRFSAERTGGSVSTLTIQRTQQEDSAVYLCASSKGTSGFRTDTQYFGPGTRLTVL.

This chain uses TRBV4-3 with TRBJ2-7; D might be TRBD1 (6 bases). Germline V gene lookup returns CDR1 LGHNA and CDR2 YSLEER. This CDR3 has 18 residues. Trimming took 0 bases from V and 4 from J, leaving 22 bases between them. Here the CDR3 reads CASSQDWSVRGKPYEQYF. The CDR3 DNA follows: TGCGCCAGCAGCCAAGATTGGTCGGTCAGGGGAAAACCATACGAGCAGTACTTC.

This chain connects TRBV11-3 to TRBJ2-3; 10 bases fit TRBD2. The germline CDR1 and CDR2 sequences are SGHNT and YENEEA. CDR3 length: 18 amino acids. The J segment lost 0 bases and the V segment lost 5 bases, leaving 11 bases of the junction unmatched. The CDR3 here is CASSPMRGLAPSTDTQYF. Written as DNA, the CDR3 is TGTGCCAGCAGCCCGATGAGGGGACTAGCGCCTAGCACAGATACGCAGTATTTT.

The V gene is TRBV4-2, the J gene TRBJ2-4; D is unclear. CDR1 is LGHNA, CDR2 YNFKEQ, per germline. The CDR3 spans 13 residues. V was cut by 1 base and J by 5 bases, with 6 bases left in between. Written as DNA, the CDR3 is TGTGCCAGCAGCCAAGGATTAGAAAACATTCAGTACTTC. Translating it yields CASSQGLENIQYF.

This rearrangement joins TRBV7-2 to TRBJ2-7; D unclear. The V end was cut by 5 bases, the J end by 3 bases, with 5 bases between. The CDR3 sequence is 11 residues long. The germline V gene has CDR1 SGHTA and CDR2 FQGNSA. The CDR3 sequence is CASSPFYEQYF. CDR3 sequence (DNA): TGTGCCAGCAGCCCGTTCTACGAGCAGTACTTC.

This chain uses TRBV28 with TRBJ2-2; D call uncertain. The ends were cut back, 6 bases at V and 4 bases at J, with 9 bases in the middle. Germline V gene data show CDR1 as MDHEN and CDR2 as SYDVKM. The CDR3 is made up of 13 amino acids. The CDR3 region has the DNA TGTGCCAGCAGGATAACGGGCACCGGGGAGCTGTTTTTT. Translated: CASRITGTGELFF.

V and J are TRBV5-1 and TRBJ2-1; D possibly corresponds to TRBD1 (5 bases). V was shortened by 3 bases and J by 5 bases, with 12 bases between the two germline ends. The CDR3 extends over 14 amino acids. Looked up from germline, CDR1 is SGHRS and CDR2 is YFSETQ. The CDR3 DNA follows: TGCGCCAGCAGCTATGAGTGGGGCCACAATGAGCAGTTCTTC. Protein: CASSYEWGHNEQFF.

J is TRBJ2-7 and V is TRBV28, with a possible D match to TRBD1 (6 bases). CDR3 length: 16 amino acids. The germline V gene has CDR1 MDHEN and CDR2 SYDVKM. Deletions cut 5 bases from V and 4 bases from J, with 21 bases between. The CDR3: CASSPSVVGAHYEQYF. The CDR3 coding sequence is TGTGCCAGCAGTCCATCAGTAGTGGGGGCCCATTACGAGCAGTACTTC.

The count of this clone is one. The chain combines TRBV19 with TRBJ2-1; weak D call: TRBD1 (6 bases). This CDR3 is built from 16 residues. Germline V gene lookup returns CDR1 LNHDA and CDR2 SQIVND (reference sequence). V was clipped by 0 bases and J by 0 bases, with 9 bases between them. The CDR3 DNA sequence: TGTGCCAGTAGTATAGAATGGGACATCTCCTACAATGAGCAGTTCTTC. It encodes CASSIEWDISYNEQFF.

This clone was found a few times. The J gene is TRBJ1-2, the V gene TRBV7-3; a weak D match, TRBD1 (5 bases). With 3 bases removed from V and 2 bases from J, the gap between germline ends came to 7 bases. The CDR3 runs 13 residues. The germline V gene has CDR1 SGHTA and CDR2 FQGTGA. This CDR3 reads CASSLGPNYGYTF. The CDR3 DNA sequence: TGTGCCAGCAGCTTGGGGCCAAACTATGGCTACACCTTC.

The genes are TRBV19 and TRBJ1-5; D may be TRBD1 (6 bases). CDR1 is LNHDA, CDR2 SQIVND, per germline (reference sequence). The CDR3 totals 16 residues. V dropped 4 bases and J dropped 1 base, with 14 bases sitting between them. The CDR3 sequence: CASSSKWGRSNQPQHF. The CDR3 DNA follows: TGTGCCAGTAGTAGTAAATGGGGGCGCAGCAATCAGCCCCAGCATTTT.

The chain links TRBV27 to TRBJ1-4; no clear D. Germline V gene lookup returns CDR1 MNHEY and CDR2 SMNVEV (reference sequence). CDR3 length equals 13 residues. The V end lost 3 bases, the J end lost 8 bases, and 10 bases lay between the germline ends. CDR3 sequence reads: CASSFPGEEKLFF. In nucleotides, the CDR3 is TGTGCCAGCAGTTTTCCCGGGGAGGAAAAACTGTTTTTT.

The chain couples TRBV7-2 to TRBJ2-2; no reliable D call. The V gene lost 7 bases and the J gene lost 0 bases, with 6 bases spanning the gap. Germline loops: CDR1 SGHTA, CDR2 FQGNSA. The CDR3 has 13 residues. CDR3 region: CASTRTNTGELFF. In DNA, the CDR3 is TGTGCCAGCACTCGGACGAACACCGGGGAGCTGTTTTTT.

V is TRBV14 and J is TRBJ2-7; D unclear. Per the germline V gene, CDR1 is SGHDN and CDR2 is FVKESK. The CDR3 length is 15 residues. V was shortened by 0 bases and J by 6 bases, with 15 bases between the two germline ends. The chain's CDR3 is CASSQDFFGQSEQYF. The CDR3 DNA reads TGTGCCAGCAGCCAAGATTTTTTTGGGCAGAGCGAGCAGTACTTC. The complete variable domain, with remaining parts taken from reference TRBV14 and TRBJ2-7, reads EAGVTQFPSHSVIEKGQTVTLRCDPISGHDNLYWYRRVMGKEIKFLLHFVKESKQDESGMPNNRFLAERTGGTYSTLKVQPAELEDSGVYFCASSQDFFGQSEQYFGPGTRLTVT.

The V gene is TRBV10-3, the J gene TRBJ2-1; TRBD2 aligns across 10 bases. Germline CDR1 ENHRY, CDR2 SYGVKD. V shed 10 bases and J 4 bases; nucleotides not matched to a gene: 7. The CDR3 spans 14 residues. DNA for the CDR3: TGTGCCAGCTCAGCGGGAGGGGATTACAATGAGCAGTTCTTC. It translates to CASSAGGDYNEQFF.

J is TRBJ1-2 and V is TRBV29-1; 8 nucleotides match TRBD1. Germline values: CDR1 SQVTM, CDR2 ANQGSEA. Unmatched junction bases numbered 6, after V lost 0 bases and J lost 3 bases. This CDR3 comprises 15 residues. The CDR3 sequence is CSVEETGALDYGYTF. The CDR3 DNA reads as TGCAGCGTTGAAGAGACAGGGGCGTTGGACTATGGCTACACCTTC.

V and J are TRBV27 and TRBJ2-2; 7 positions match TRBD2. The CDR3 runs to 14 residues. With V trimmed by 0 bases and J by 6 bases, 1 base remained unmatched. Germline V CDR1 and CDR2: MNHEY, SMNVEV (reference sequence). The CDR3 loop reads CASSLSGGAGELFF. The CDR3 region has the DNA TGTGCCAGCAGTTTATCGGGGGGGGCCGGGGAGCTGTTTTTT.

V is TRBV27 and J is TRBJ2-2, with TRBD1 matching over 10 bases. The CDR3 spans 19 residues. J gave up 4 bases and V 6 bases, and 17 bases lay outside the gene matches. Germline CDR1 and CDR2: MNHEY and SMNVEV (reference sequence). The CDR3 DNA reads as TGTGCCAGCAGACTCCGGGACAGGGGCCCCTCAGTGGGCACCGGGGAGCTGTTTTTT. Amino acids: CASRLRDRGPSVGTGELFF.